Described below is a single TCR beta chain sequence and its context. Original methodology: It was from reference gene primer amplification that nucleated cell counts were estimated. Clones were sequenced by immunoSEQ multiplex PCR, and TCRdb holds only the in-frame ones, with some missing. Clone size and V and J calls were adopted from that table, with D and trimming inferred from the DNA. The sample includes about half a million clones, roughly 85% of them seen just once. The sample originates from a study of blood T cell repertoires in COVID-19. About the research overall: From the United States, Italy and Spain came samples of acute and convalescent COVID-19. T cells, B-cell-depleted T cells, or PBMCs supplied cDNA or gDNA.

V lost 0 bases to trimming and J lost 2 bases, with 10 bases between them. The germline gives CDR1 KGHSH, CDR2 LQKENI. The CDR3 is 15 amino acids. Sequencing was done on a sample of peripheral blood. The rearrangement links TRBV18 to TRBJ1-2, with D unresolved. The TCR originated in a human donor in a cohort sampled during active COVID-19. CDR3 nucleotides: TGTGCCAGCTCACCACCCGACAAGCCGAACTATGGCTACACCTTC. Translating it yields CASSPPDKPNYGYTF.